A single sample gave rise to the 2 T cell receptor beta chains below, sequenced in a study of T cell responses to AZD1222 COVID-19 vaccine. Some clones are missing from TCRdb's copy, which holds only in-frame ones; the method was immunoSEQ multiplex PCR. This repertoire shows 85,000 to 130,000 clones, less than 90% found once; its top ten account for about a sixth. The sample was peripheral blood, taken on day 0 of AZD1222 vaccination. The source of these receptors is an adult in good health.

The chain has TRBV3-1 (or the pseudogene TRBV3-2) and TRBJ1-2; 7 bases agree with TRBD1. Trimming cost V 7 bases and J 6 bases; bases outside gene matches: 8. The CDR3 sequence is 13 residues long. The germline gives CDR1 LGHDT, CDR2 YNNKEL (reference sequence). The CDR3 coding sequence is TGTGCCAGCAAGTTTGACAGGGCAGATGGCTACACCTTC. Residues: CASKFDRADGYTF.

Only a few counts were recorded for this clone. The chain combines TRBV28 with TRBJ2-3; TRBD2 agrees at 11 bases. Trimming cost V 5 bases and J 5 bases; bases outside gene matches: 3. The germline V gene has CDR1 MDHEN and CDR2 SYDVKM. The CDR3 has 14 amino acids. CDR3: CASSRGLAVDTQYF. The CDR3 DNA reads as TGTGCCAGCAGTCGGGGACTAGCGGTAGATACGCAGTATTTT. Looking up the rest from reference TRBV28 and TRBJ2-3 gives the full variable domain: DVKVTQSSRYLVKRTGEKVFLECVQDMDHENMFWYRQDPGLGLRLIYFSYDVKMKEKGDIPEGYSVSREKKERFSLILESASTNQTSMYLCASSRGLAVDTQYFGPGTRLTVL.